The clone carrying this T cell receptor beta chain was found a few times. Other DNA variants within this sample encode the same CDR3. In the authors' methods: Amplifying reference gene primers gave estimates of nucleated cell counts. Generated by immunoSEQ multiplex PCR, the TCRdb table keeps only in-frame clones and is missing some. V and J calls and clone size are copied from that table; D and trimming were computed from the DNA. The sample shows some 700,000 clones, 75% to 90% of them seen only once. The data were taken from a study of blood T cell repertoires in COVID-19. At the level of the study: Material from acute and convalescent COVID-19 was sourced from the United States, Italy and Spain. PBMCs, B-cell-depleted T cells, or T cells provided the cDNA or gDNA that made up the material.

This CDR3 comprises 14 residues. CDR1 and CDR2 (germline): SGHKS, YYEKEE (reference sequence). With V trimmed by 3 bases and J by 4 bases, 2 bases remained unmatched. The receptor's source is a young woman with acute or convalescent COVID-19. The chain has TRBV5-5 and TRBJ1-5; 9 positions agree with TRBD1. The sequenced sample consisted of peripheral blood. CDR3 nucleotide sequence: TGTGCCAGCAGCTCCGGGACAGGGAATCAGCCCCAGCATTTT. It translates to CASSSGTGNQPQHF.